These 20 T cell receptor beta chains were all obtained from the same sample, sequenced in a study of spatial heterogeneity in lung cancer. Documented time point: sample taken at primary tumor resection. Whole RNA, isolated from tumor, nontumor lung or frozen PBMC, was sequenced without prior sorting. TCRdb re-derived calls from the 5' RACE reads in MiXCR, one entry per CDR3 protein. This sample carries around 74,000 distinct CDR3 sequences, 13% of them seen once, and the ten largest clones take roughly 7%. The material sequenced was PBMCs, taken at surgery. Source of these receptors: a male donor with early-stage non-small cell lung cancer.

Details on this clonotype: A much more abundant neighbour one base away suggests this may be a read error. The rearrangement links TRBV29-1 to TRBJ2-2; TRBD1 matches 10 bases. The germline V gene encodes CDR1 SQVTM and CDR2 ANQGSEA. The CDR3 totals 13 residues. For the CDR3, the DNA is TGCAGCGCTGGACAGGGGGGCACCGGGGAGCCGTTTTTT. This codes for CSAGQGGTGEPFF.

This clonotype was counted many times. The chain recombines TRBV20-1 with TRBJ1-3; D call uncertain. The germline gives CDR1 DFQATT, CDR2 SNEGSKA (reference sequence). The CDR3 totals 11 residues. V gave up 5 bases and J gave up 2 bases, with 4 bases separating them. CDR3 in amino acids: CSAPTGNTIYF. The DNA of the CDR3 is TGCAGTGCTCCTACTGGAAACACCATATATTTT.

The CDR3 here is CATSEAGTGDKKYF. CDR3 nucleotides: TGTGCCACCAGTGAGGCCGGGACAGGGGACAAGAAGTACTTC. The chain combines TRBV24-1 with TRBJ2-7; 10 nucleotides match TRBD1. CDR3 length equals 14 residues. CDR1 is KGHDR, CDR2 SFDVKD, per germline. The trim removed 4 bases at V and 11 bases at J, leaving 10 bases unmatched.

This clonotype has more than one count but fewer than ten. The V call is TRBV9, the J call TRBJ2-3; no clear D gene. Germline assignment: CDR1 SGDLS and CDR2 YYNGEE. V was trimmed by 7 bases and J by 2 bases, leaving 17 bases between them. CDR3 size: 15 residues. CDR3 region: CASGLGATSTDTQYF. The CDR3 nucleotides are TGTGCCAGCGGGTTAGGAGCGACATCCACAGATACGCAGTATTTT.

This clonotype was observed many times. The chain joins TRBV30 to TRBJ2-7; 8 bases are a match to TRBD2. The CDR3 totals 13 residues. In germline, CDR1 is GTSNPN, CDR2 SVGIG (reference sequence). Losses at the gene ends were 1 base for V and 7 bases for J; bases not matched to a gene: 6. CDR3 sequence (DNA): TGTGCCTGGAGTGACGGGAGGGTGGAGGAGCAGTACTTC. As protein: CAWSDGRVEEQYF.

This clonotype was observed at least ten times. The CDR3 region is CASTKGGGQEYQPQHF. CDR3 nucleotide sequence: TGTGCCAGCACAAAGGGAGGGGGACAGGAATATCAGCCCCAGCATTTT. The J gene is TRBJ1-5, the V gene TRBV7-2, with 8 bases matching TRBD1. CDR1 and CDR2 (germline): SGHTA, FQGNSA. The V segment lost 7 bases and the J segment 5 bases; nucleotides outside the gene matches: 13. This CDR3 has 16 residues.

The chain recombines TRBV12-3 or TRBV12-4 with TRBJ2-3; D possibly uses TRBD1 or TRBD2 (5 bases each). V lost 8 bases to trimming and J lost 0 bases, with 9 bases between them. This CDR3 spans 13 amino acids. CDR3 sequence: CASGDLSTDTQYF. CDR3 bases: TGTGCCAGCGGGGACCTAAGCACAGATACGCAGTATTTT.

The chain recombines TRBV15 with TRBJ2-5; TRBD2 aligns across 9 bases. V shed 2 bases, J shed 1 base, and the junction held 8 bases outside the gene matches. Germline loops: CDR1 LNHNV, CDR2 YYDKDF (reference sequence). The CDR3 length is 17 residues. The CDR3 is CATSRSSGRPRQETQYF. The DNA of the CDR3 is TGTGCCACCAGCAGATCCAGCGGGAGGCCCCGCCAAGAGACCCAGTACTTC.

A few counts support this clonotype. The V call is TRBV20-1, the J call TRBJ2-1; D call uncertain. Trimming took off 5 bases at V and 10 bases at J, with 12 bases between the two ends. Per germline, CDR1 DFQATT and CDR2 SNEGSKA (reference sequence). The CDR3 spans 11 residues. The CDR3 loop reads CSAPAVGEQFF. The CDR3, as DNA: TGCAGTGCTCCCGCGGTGGGGGAGCAGTTCTTC.

This clonotype was observed at least ten times. This chain joins TRBV7-2 and TRBJ2-1; tentatively, D is TRBD1 (6 bases). V was shortened by 5 bases and J by 7 bases, with 6 bases between the two germline ends. The CDR3 spans 11 residues. The germline CDR1 and CDR2 sequences are SGHTA and FQGNSA. The chain's CDR3 is CASSQGNEQFF. CDR3 nucleotide sequence: TGTGCCAGCAGCCAGGGGAATGAGCAGTTCTTC.

This clonotype was counted only a few times. This CDR3 reads CASSQATGYGYTF. The CDR3, as DNA: TGCGCCAGCAGCCAGGCCACGGGGTATGGCTACACCTTC. The chain is built from TRBV4-1 and TRBJ1-2; D call uncertain. Germline-derived CDR1 and CDR2 are MGHRA and YSYEKL. The CDR3 is made up of 13 amino acids. Trimming pared 3 bases from V and 5 bases from J, leaving 10 bases between.

Only a few counts were recorded for this clonotype. The chain uses TRBV14 and TRBJ2-1, with 7 bases fitting TRBD1. V was clipped by 1 base and J by 5 bases; unmatched bases: 8. The length of the CDR3 is 16 residues. Germline V lookup: CDR1 SGHDN, CDR2 FVKESK. DNA of the CDR3: TGTGCCAGCAGCCAAGGTTCCGGGACAGTCCACAATGAGCAGTTCTTC. This encodes CASSQGSGTVHNEQFF.

The rearrangement joins TRBV6-2 or TRBV6-3 to TRBJ1-2; tentatively, D is TRBD1 (5 bases). CDR3 length: 14 residues. Germline V gene lookup returns CDR1 MNHEY and CDR2 SVGEGT. Trimming shortened V by 6 bases and J by 4 bases, and 15 bases separated the two germline ends. The CDR3 bases are TGTGCCAGCAGGCTTACGACAGAGTTCTATGGCTACACCTTC. This translates into CASRLTTEFYGYTF.

The chain links TRBV7-9 to TRBJ2-1; D perhaps matches TRBD2 (5 bases). The germline CDR1 and CDR2 sequences are SEHNR and FQNEAQ (reference sequence). The CDR3 is made up of 14 amino acids. The V and J ends lost 3 bases and 9 bases respectively, with 15 bases between them. CDR3 residues: CASSFSQLEGEQFF. DNA of the CDR3: TGTGCCAGCAGCTTCAGCCAACTCGAGGGTGAGCAGTTCTTC.

Only a few counts were recorded for this clonotype. The chain uses TRBV4-3 and TRBJ2-3, with 9 bases matching TRBD2. Germline CDR1 is LGHNA and CDR2 is YSLEER. V was pared by 0 bases and J by 5 bases, with 9 bases of the junction left unmatched. The CDR3 is 17 residues long. CDR3 in DNA: TGCGCCAGCAGCCAAGATTTAGCGGGAGAGCGGCTAGATACGCAGTATTTT. Its translation is CASSQDLAGERLDTQYF.

This clonotype was detected a few times. In DNA, the CDR3 is TGCAGCGTTTTACGACAGGGTAATGAAAAACTGTTTTTT. Its protein is CSVLRQGNEKLFF. The chain joins TRBV29-1 to TRBJ1-4; 7 bases align to TRBD1. Germline-derived CDR1 and CDR2 are SQVTM and ANQGSEA. Unmatched junction bases numbered 4, after V lost 5 bases and J lost 4 bases. The CDR3 totals 13 residues. Combining the CDR3 with reference TRBV29-1 and TRBJ1-4 gives the whole variable domain SAVISQKPSRDICQRGTSLTIQCQVDSQVTMMFWYRQQPGQSLTLIATANQGSEATYESGFVIDKFPISRPNLTFSTLTVSNMSPEDSSIYLCSVLRQGNEKLFFGSGTQLSVL.

This clonotype was counted many times. V gene TRBV5-4 combines with J gene TRBJ1-1; a possible D gene is TRBD1 (5 bases). The V end lost 5 bases, the J end lost 4 bases, and 18 bases lay between the germline ends. Germline V gene sequence: CDR1 SGHNT, CDR2 YYREEE (reference sequence). This CDR3 has 15 residues. Here the CDR3 DNA reads TGTGCCAGCAGGCTAGGGGCGGGGGAAGGCACTGAAGCTTTCTTT. This translates into CASRLGAGEGTEAFF.

In this sample, this clonotype turned up many times. This chain joins TRBV2 and TRBJ1-1, with D perhaps matching TRBD1 (6 bases). Germline V gives CDR1 SNHLY, CDR2 FYNNEI. This CDR3 comprises 13 residues. V was cut by 2 bases and J by 7 bases, with 11 bases left in between. The CDR3 DNA is TGTGCCAGCAGTGAACCCCGGACAGTTGAAGCTTTCTTT. Translating it yields CASSEPRTVEAFF.

The chain links TRBV4-2 to TRBJ2-3; TRBD2 matches 8 bases. Per germline, CDR1 LGHNA and CDR2 YNFKEQ. Trimming removed 4 bases from V and 1 base from J; junction bases left unmatched: 7. The CDR3 covers 16 residues. CDR3 DNA: TGTGCCAGCAGCCCGGGAGGGCCCCAACGCACAGATACGCAGTATTTT. Translating it yields CASSPGGPQRTDTQYF.

This chain joins TRBV28 and TRBJ2-5; the match to TRBD2 covers 7 bases. V dropped 3 bases and J dropped 4; count of bases not matched to a gene: 11. This CDR3 has 16 amino acids. Germline-derived CDR1 and CDR2 are MDHEN and SYDVKM. CDR3 protein: CASSFRAGALAETQYF. The CDR3 bases are TGTGCCAGCAGTTTCCGGGCGGGAGCCCTGGCAGAGACCCAGTACTTC.